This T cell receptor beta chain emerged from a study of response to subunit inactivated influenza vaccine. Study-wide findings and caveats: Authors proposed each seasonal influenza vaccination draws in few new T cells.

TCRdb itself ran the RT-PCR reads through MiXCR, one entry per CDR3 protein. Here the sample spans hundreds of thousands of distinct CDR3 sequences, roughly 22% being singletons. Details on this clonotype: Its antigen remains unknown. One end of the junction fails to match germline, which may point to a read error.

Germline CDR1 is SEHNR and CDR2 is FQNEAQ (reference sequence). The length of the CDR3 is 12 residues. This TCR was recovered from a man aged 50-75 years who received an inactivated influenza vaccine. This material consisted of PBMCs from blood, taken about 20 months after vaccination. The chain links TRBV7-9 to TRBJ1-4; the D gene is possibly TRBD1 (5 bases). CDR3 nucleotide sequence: TGTGCCGGCAGGGAGAACAGTGAAAAACTGTTTTTT. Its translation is CAGRENSEKLFF.